These T cell receptor beta chains were read from a single sample in a study of blood T cells in healthy people across ages. TCRdb re-derived calls from the 5' RACE reads in MiXCR, one entry per CDR3 protein. The data contain some 710,000 distinct CDR3 sequences, 22% of them singletons. The sample was blood. These receptors came from a man aged 65 to 85 in good health. CDR3s include the opening cysteine and the closing phenylalanine or tryptophan. The D gene is left open where the match is weak. The listing skips clone size in some rows; elsewhere it reads once, few, many or a size class.

j_call d_call clone_size v_call cdr3_nt cdr3_aa
TRBJ1-6 . . TRBV7-6 TGTGCCAGCAGCTTAGCTCCCGGGGGGGCTAATTCACCCCTCCACTTT CASSLAPGGANSPLHF
TRBJ2-3 TRBD2 . TRBV4-2 TGTGCCAGCAGCCGCCGAGGACTAGCTCACGAAGATACGCAGTATTTT CASSRRGLAHEDTQYF
TRBJ2-1 . . TRBV7-6 TGTGCCAGCAGCCCGATCGGAGGAGAAGCTAACAATGAGCAGTTCTTC CASSPIGGEANNEQFF
TRBJ2-5 . . TRBV7-9 TGTGCCAGCAGCTTCGCGTCGAGGTCCCAAGAGACCCAGTACTTC CASSFASRSQETQYF
TRBJ2-3 TRBD2 . TRBV9 TGTGCCAGCAGCGCCTCCGGGACTAAGAGCACAGATACGCAGTATTTT CASSASGTKSTDTQYF
TRBJ1-1 . few TRBV30 TGTGCCTGGAGTGAGCCACCCCCAGGGGATTGGACTGAAGCTTTCTTT CAWSEPPPGDWTEAFF
TRBJ1-1 . few TRBV3-1 TGTGCCAGCAGCCAAAATCCGGGATACACTGAAGCTTTCTTT CASSQNPGYTEAFF
TRBJ2-1 . . TRBV5-1 TGCGCCAGCAGCTTGGATGACTCACCGGGGGACTATGAGCAGTTCTTC CASSLDDSPGDYEQFF
TRBJ2-3 TRBD2 . TRBV29-1 TGCAGCGGAACTTCTAGCGGTAGCACAGATACGCAGTATTTT CSGTSSGSTDTQYF
TRBJ2-7 TRBD2 few TRBV5-1 TGCGCCAGCCGCCCAAGCGGGGGGTATCACGAGCAGTACTTC CASRPSGGYHEQYF
TRBJ2-5 . few TRBV20-1 TGCAGTGCTCCAAGATCCGGGGCGGAGACCCAGTACTTC CSAPRSGAETQYF
TRBJ2-3 . few TRBV5-1 TGCGCCAGCAGCCCGGACCCTCCGAGCACAGATACGCAGTATTTT CASSPDPPSTDTQYF
TRBJ2-7 . . TRBV7-9 TGTGCCAGCAGCGGACCCGGGACCTCCATCTACGAGCAGTACTTC CASSGPGTSIYEQYF
TRBJ2-3 TRBD2 . TRBV7-9 TGTGCCAGCAGCTCCCTGGCTAGCGGGGCCACAGATACGCAGTATTTT CASSSLASGATDTQYF
TRBJ1-5 TRBD1 . TRBV20-1 TGCAGTGCTAGAGAGGACAGGAGCAATCAGCCCCAGCATTTT CSAREDRSNQPQHF
TRBJ2-3 . . TRBV2 TGTGCCAGCAGGCCCGAGATGGATACGCAGTATTTT CASRPEMDTQYF
TRBJ2-5 TRBD2 . TRBV12-3/TRBV12-4 TGTGCCAGCAGTATGGGGACTAGCGGTTTCGAGACCCAGTGCTTC CASSMGTSGFETQCF
TRBJ2-6 . . TRBV6-5 TGTGCCAGCAGTTACTCGCGGGACTTCAACGTCCTGACTTTC CASSYSRDFNVLTF
TRBJ2-3 TRBD1 . TRBV10-3 TGTGCCATCAGGGACCAGGGACAGGGGCTCACAGATACGCAGTATTTT CAIRDQGQGLTDTQYF
TRBJ1-4 . . TRBV18 TGTGCCAGCTCACCATTGAGGCTAGTTGCAACTAATGAAAAACTGTTTTTT CASSPLRLVATNEKLFF
TRBJ2-4 TRBD2 . TRBV6-1 TGTGCCAGCAGCGCCCTTCCGCCGGGACTAGCGGGGGGATGGGCCAAAAACATTCAGTACTTC CASSALPPGLAGGWAKNIQYF
TRBJ2-7 . few TRBV11-2 TGTGCCAGCAGCTTAGGTATCAGCCCCTACGAGCAGTACTTC CASSLGISPYEQYF
TRBJ2-5 TRBD1 few TRBV28 TGTGCCAGCAGTCTCTCTTGGGGACAGGGTTCAGAGACCCAGTACTTC CASSLSWGQGSETQYF
TRBJ2-1 . few TRBV27 TGTGCCAGCAGTACCCTCAGCTCCTACAATGAGCAGTTCTTC CASSTLSSYNEQFF
TRBJ2-3 . few TRBV10-2 TGCGCCAGCAGAGGAATAGGGGGGTCCACAGATACGCAGTATTTT CASRGIGGSTDTQYF
TRBJ2-7 . . TRBV7-2 TGTGCCAGCAGCTTAGTACAGGACAGCTCCTACGAGCAGTACTTC CASSLVQDSSYEQYF
TRBJ1-5 . few TRBV7-2 TGTGCCAGCACCGTTGGGGGGGAAGGCAATCAGCCCCAGCATTTT CASTVGGEGNQPQHF
TRBJ1-1 . . TRBV5-1 TGCGCCAGCAGTGTAGGGTATGTTGGTACGGGCACTGAAGCTTTCTTT CASSVGYVGTGTEAFF
TRBJ1-3 . many TRBV5-1 TGCGCCAGCAGCGAGATAGGGATGGCCCCTGGAAACACCATATATTTT CASSEIGMAPGNTIYF
TRBJ1-5 . few TRBV4-2 TGTGCCAGCAGCCAAGATGGCGGCCATCAGCCCCAGCATTTT CASSQDGGHQPQHF
TRBJ1-1 TRBD1 . TRBV20-1 TGCAGTGCTAGAGTGAGGACAGGGGGCAACACTGAAGCTTTCTTT CSARVRTGGNTEAFF
TRBJ2-1 TRBD2 many TRBV5-1 TGCGCCAGCAGCCCTCCGGGACTAACCTACAATGAGCAGTTCTTC CASSPPGLTYNEQFF
TRBJ2-3 TRBD2 . TRBV12-3/TRBV12-4 TGTGCCAGCAGTTTCCTAGCGGGAGAATACACAGATACGCAGTATTTT CASSFLAGEYTDTQYF
TRBJ2-3 . few TRBV10-3 TGTGCCATCAGTGGCGAGAGGGAGTGGGAAGATACGCAGTATTTT CAISGEREWEDTQYF
TRBJ2-7 . . TRBV10-3 TGTGCCATCAGTATGCGACGGGAATCCTACGAGCAGTACTTC CAISMRRESYEQYF
TRBJ2-5 TRBD2 few TRBV7-2 TGTGCCAGCAGCTTAGGTCTAGCGGGACTTGTGTGGACCCAGTACTTC CASSLGLAGLVWTQYF